A selection of T cell receptor beta chains follows, all from one sample in a study of early stage breast cancer tumors. Produced via immunoSEQ multiplex PCR; TCRdb's table is partial and in-frame only. The table has approximately 50,000 clones, about 74% seen once. Sequencing was done on a sample of blood. The receptor source for this set is a person younger than 45 with breast cancer. The CDR3 runs from the conserved cysteine through the conserved F or W. The D gene is left open where the match is weak. Clone size is shown for a subset of rows, as once, few, many or a class of expanded clone.

CDR3 DNA: TGTGCCAGCCGCGAGACAGTTACCTCTGGAAACACCATATATTTT; CDR3 protein: CASRETVTSGNTIYF; clone size: .; J gene: TRBJ1-3; V gene: TRBV5-4; D gene: .
CDR3 DNA: TGTGCCAGCAGCCAAGAGGGGCGGCACACAGATACGCAGTATTTT; CDR3 protein: CASSQEGRHTDTQYF; clone size: .; J gene: TRBJ2-3; V gene: TRBV4-2; D gene: .
CDR3 DNA: TGTGCCTGGAGTAACCGCCGGACAGGGGGCCCAATTGGAACTGAAGCTTTCTTT; CDR3 protein: CAWSNRRTGGPIGTEAFF; clone size: .; J gene: TRBJ1-1; V gene: TRBV30; D gene: TRBD1
CDR3 DNA: TGCAGCGTTGAAGGGTACAATGAGCAGTTCTTC; CDR3 protein: CSVEGYNEQFF; clone size: few; J gene: TRBJ2-1; V gene: TRBV29-1; D gene: .
CDR3 DNA: TGTGCCAGCAGGGGGGGACTATTCTCAGGAGAGCAGTACTTC; CDR3 protein: CASRGGLFSGEQYF; clone size: few; J gene: TRBJ2-7; V gene: TRBV4-2; D gene: TRBD2
CDR3 DNA: TGTGCCAGCTCACCACAGGGGGTAATAACTGAAGCTTTCTTT; CDR3 protein: CASSPQGVITEAFF; clone size: once; J gene: TRBJ1-1; V gene: TRBV18; D gene: .
CDR3 DNA: TGTGCCAGCAGCTCCTTGTTCGCGATTCGCACAGATACGCAGTATTTT; CDR3 protein: CASSSLFAIRTDTQYF; clone size: .; J gene: TRBJ2-3; V gene: TRBV5-6; D gene: .
CDR3 DNA: TGTGCCAGTAGTTTTCAGATGCTCCAAGAGACCCAGTACTTC; CDR3 protein: CASSFQMLQETQYF; clone size: once; J gene: TRBJ2-5; V gene: TRBV19; D gene: .
CDR3 DNA: TGTGCCAGCAGCTTTGACGTAGCTAGCGGGAGCACAGATACGCAGTATTTT; CDR3 protein: CASSFDVASGSTDTQYF; clone size: once; J gene: TRBJ2-3; V gene: TRBV11-2; D gene: TRBD2
CDR3 DNA: TGTGCCAGCAAGGCGTCCGACAGTAATTTTGAAAAACTGTTTTTT; CDR3 protein: CASKASDSNFEKLFF; clone size: .; J gene: TRBJ1-4; V gene: TRBV2; D gene: .